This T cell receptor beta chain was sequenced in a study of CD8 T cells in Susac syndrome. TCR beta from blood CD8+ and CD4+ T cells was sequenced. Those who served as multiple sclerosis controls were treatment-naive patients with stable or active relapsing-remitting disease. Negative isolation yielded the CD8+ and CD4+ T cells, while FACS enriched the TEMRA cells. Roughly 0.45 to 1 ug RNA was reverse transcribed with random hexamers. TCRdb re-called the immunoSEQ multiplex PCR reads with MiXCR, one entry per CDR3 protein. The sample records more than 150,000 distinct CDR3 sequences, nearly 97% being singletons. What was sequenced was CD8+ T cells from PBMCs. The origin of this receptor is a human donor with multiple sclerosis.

The CDR3: CSVVDSQNYGYTF. The CDR3 region has the DNA TGCAGCGTTGTTGACAGCCAGAACTATGGCTACACCTTC. The genes are TRBV29-1 and TRBJ1-2; D is possibly TRBD1 (5 bases). This CDR3 spans 13 amino acids. Germline CDR1 SQVTM, CDR2 ANQGSEA. Deletions cut 4 bases from V and 2 bases from J, with 11 bases between.